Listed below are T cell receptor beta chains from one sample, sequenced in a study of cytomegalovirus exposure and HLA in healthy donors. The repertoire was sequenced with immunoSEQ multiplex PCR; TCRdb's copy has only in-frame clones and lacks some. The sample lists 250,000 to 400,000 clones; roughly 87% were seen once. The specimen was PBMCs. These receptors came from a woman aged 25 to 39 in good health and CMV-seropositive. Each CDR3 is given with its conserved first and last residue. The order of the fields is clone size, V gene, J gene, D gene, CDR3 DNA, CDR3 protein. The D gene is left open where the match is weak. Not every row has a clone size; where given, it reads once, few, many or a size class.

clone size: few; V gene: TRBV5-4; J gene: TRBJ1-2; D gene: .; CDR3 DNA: TGTGCCAGCAGCTTCCCGGGAGGGGAGAACTATGGCTACACCTTC; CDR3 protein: CASSFPGGENYGYTF
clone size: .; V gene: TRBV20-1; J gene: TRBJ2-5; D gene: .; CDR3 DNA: TGCAGTGCGACGGGAGTTGAGACCCAGTACTTC; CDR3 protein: CSATGVETQYF
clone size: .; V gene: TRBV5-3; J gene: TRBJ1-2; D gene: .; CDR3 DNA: TGTGCCAGAAGTGGGTTGGGCCGCAACTATGGCTACACCTTC; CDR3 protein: CARSGLGRNYGYTF
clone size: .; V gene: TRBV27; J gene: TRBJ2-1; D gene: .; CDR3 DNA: TGTGCCAGCAGTTTCACTCGGGACCGAAGATACAATGAGCAGTTCTTC; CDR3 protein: CASSFTRDRRYNEQFF
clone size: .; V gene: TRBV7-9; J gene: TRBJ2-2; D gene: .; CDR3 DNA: TGTGCCAGCAGTTTTTCCGGGACACTAAGGTCCACCGGGGAGCTGTTTTTT; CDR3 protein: CASSFSGTLRSTGELFF
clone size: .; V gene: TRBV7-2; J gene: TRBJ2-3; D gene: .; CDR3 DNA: TGTGCCAGCAGTCGGGGACCCGCAGATACGCAGTATTTT; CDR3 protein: CASSRGPADTQYF
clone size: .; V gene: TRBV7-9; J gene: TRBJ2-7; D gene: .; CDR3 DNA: TGTGCCAGCAGCTTATGGGGCTCCTACGAGCAGTACTTC; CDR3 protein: CASSLWGSYEQYF
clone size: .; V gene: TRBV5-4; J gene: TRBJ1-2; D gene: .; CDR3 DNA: TGTGCCAGCGCAACCGGAGGTAGGCTTGGAGCTAACTATGGCTACACCTTC; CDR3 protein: CASATGGRLGANYGYTF
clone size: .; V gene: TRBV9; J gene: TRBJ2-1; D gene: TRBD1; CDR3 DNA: TGTGCCAGCAGCGTCGGACAGGGGTCCTACAATGAGCAGTTCTTC; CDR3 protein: CASSVGQGSYNEQFF
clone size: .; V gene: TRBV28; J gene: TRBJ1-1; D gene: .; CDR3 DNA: TGTGCCAGCAGTAAAGAACAGCGATGGGCTTTCTTT; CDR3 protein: CASSKEQRWAFF
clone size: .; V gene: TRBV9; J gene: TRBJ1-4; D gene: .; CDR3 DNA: TGTGCCAGCAACGGGGGTCTCGATGAAAAACTGTTTTTT; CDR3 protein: CASNGGLDEKLFF
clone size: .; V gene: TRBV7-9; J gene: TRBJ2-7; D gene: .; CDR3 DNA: TGTGCCAGCAGCTTAGAAGACAGAACCTACGAGCAGTACTTC; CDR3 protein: CASSLEDRTYEQYF
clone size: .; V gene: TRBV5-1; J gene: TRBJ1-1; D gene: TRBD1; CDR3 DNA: TGCGCCAGCAACCCGGGACAGATGAACACTGAAGCTTTCTTT; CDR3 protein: CASNPGQMNTEAFF
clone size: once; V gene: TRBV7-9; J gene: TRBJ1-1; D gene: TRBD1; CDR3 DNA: TGTGCCAGCAGCTTGGGACAGCAGAACACTGAAGCTTTCTTT; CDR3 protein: CASSLGQQNTEAFF
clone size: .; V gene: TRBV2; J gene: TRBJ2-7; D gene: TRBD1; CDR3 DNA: TGTGCCAGCAGTGTGGGACAGGGAGGGTACGAGCAGTACTTC; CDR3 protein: CASSVGQGGYEQYF
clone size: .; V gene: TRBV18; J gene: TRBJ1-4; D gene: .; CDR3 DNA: TGTGCCAGCTCACTAGACTTCGAAAAACTGTTTTTT; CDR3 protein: CASSLDFEKLFF
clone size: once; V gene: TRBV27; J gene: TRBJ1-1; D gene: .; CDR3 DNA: TGTGCCAGCAGTCCCTCGGGGCGCACTGAAGCTTTCTTT; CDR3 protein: CASSPSGRTEAFF
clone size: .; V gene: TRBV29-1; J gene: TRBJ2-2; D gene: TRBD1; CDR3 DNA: TGCAGCGTTGGACAGGGTTATTCCGGGGAGCTGTTTTTT; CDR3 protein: CSVGQGYSGELFF
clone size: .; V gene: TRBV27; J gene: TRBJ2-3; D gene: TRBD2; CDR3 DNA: TGTGCCAGCAGTCAAGGGGCGGGAGGGGGCTGGGGCACAGATACGCAGTATTTT; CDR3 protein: CASSQGAGGGWGTDTQYF
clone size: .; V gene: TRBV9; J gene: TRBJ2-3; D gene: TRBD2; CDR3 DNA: TGTGCCAGCAGCTACCGGACTAGCGGGGGGATTAACACAGATACGCAGTATTTT; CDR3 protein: CASSYRTSGGINTDTQYF
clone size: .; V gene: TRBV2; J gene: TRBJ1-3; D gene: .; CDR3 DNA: TGTGCCAGTAGAAGTGGAGGCGGCTACTCTGGAAACACCATATATTTT; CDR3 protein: CASRSGGGYSGNTIYF
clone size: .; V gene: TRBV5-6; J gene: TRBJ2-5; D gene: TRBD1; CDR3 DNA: TGTGCCAGCAGCTTCCCCAGGGGGCGAGAGACCCAGTACTTC; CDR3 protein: CASSFPRGRETQYF
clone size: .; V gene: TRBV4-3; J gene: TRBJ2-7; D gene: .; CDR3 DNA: TGCGCCAGCAGCCAAGGGGTAGGGGGCGAGCAGTACTTC; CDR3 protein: CASSQGVGGEQYF
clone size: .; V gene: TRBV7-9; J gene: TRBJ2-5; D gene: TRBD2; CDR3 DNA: TGTGCCAGCAGCTGGGAGGGTGGAGCCCAGGGCCAGTACTTC; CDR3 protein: CASSWEGGAQGQYF
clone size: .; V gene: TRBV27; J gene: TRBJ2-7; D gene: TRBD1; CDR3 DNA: TGTGCCAGCAGTTCTTGGGACAGAACTTTCGAGCAGTACTTC; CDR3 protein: CASSSWDRTFEQYF
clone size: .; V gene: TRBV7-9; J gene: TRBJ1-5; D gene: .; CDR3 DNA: TGTGCCAGCAGCGACAACGCAGGGAAGCAGCCCCAGCATTTT; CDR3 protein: CASSDNAGKQPQHF
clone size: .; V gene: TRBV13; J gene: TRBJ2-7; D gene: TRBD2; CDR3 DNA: TGTGCCAGCAGCTTTGGGACTAGCGGGAACGAGCAGTACTTC; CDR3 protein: CASSFGTSGNEQYF
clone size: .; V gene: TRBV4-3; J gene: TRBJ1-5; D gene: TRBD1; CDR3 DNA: TGCGCCAGCAGCCAAGGCACAGGGGATGGCAATCAGCCCCAGCATTTT; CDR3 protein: CASSQGTGDGNQPQHF
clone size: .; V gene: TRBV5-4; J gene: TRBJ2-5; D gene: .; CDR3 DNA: TGTGCCAGCAGCCGACCTTTAGAGACCCAGTACTTC; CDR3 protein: CASSRPLETQYF
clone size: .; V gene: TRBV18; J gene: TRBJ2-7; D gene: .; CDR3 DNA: TGTGCCAGCTCACAACTGGGGGGCTGGGAGCAGTACTTC; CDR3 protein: CASSQLGGWEQYF
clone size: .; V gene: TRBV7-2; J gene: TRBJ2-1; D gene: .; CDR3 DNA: TGTGCCAGCAGCTTAGCCCGAGTTCCAAACAATGAGCAGTTCTTC; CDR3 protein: CASSLARVPNNEQFF
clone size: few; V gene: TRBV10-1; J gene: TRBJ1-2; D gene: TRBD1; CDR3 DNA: TGCGCCAGTTATAACAGGGGTCACTATGGCTACACCTTC; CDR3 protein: CASYNRGHYGYTF
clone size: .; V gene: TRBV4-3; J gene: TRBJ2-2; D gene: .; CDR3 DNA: TGCGCCAGCAACCTGGGGGGAACATTGAACACCGGGGAGCTGTTTTTT; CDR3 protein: CASNLGGTLNTGELFF
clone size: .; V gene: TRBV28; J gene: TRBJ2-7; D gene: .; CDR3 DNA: TGTGCCACCGAGGGGGATTACGAGCAGTACTTC; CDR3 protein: CATEGDYEQYF
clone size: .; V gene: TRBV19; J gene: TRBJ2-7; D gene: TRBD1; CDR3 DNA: TGTGCCAGTAGGCGGACAGGGAAATACGAGCAGTACTTC; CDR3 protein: CASRRTGKYEQYF
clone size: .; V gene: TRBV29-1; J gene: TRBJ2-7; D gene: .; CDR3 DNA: TGCAGCGTTGGGACAGATTACGAGCAGTACTTC; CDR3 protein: CSVGTDYEQYF
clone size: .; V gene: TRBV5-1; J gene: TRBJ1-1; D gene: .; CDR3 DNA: TGCGCCAGCAGCGAACCGACAGCGATGAACACTGAAGCTTTCTTT; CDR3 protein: CASSEPTAMNTEAFF
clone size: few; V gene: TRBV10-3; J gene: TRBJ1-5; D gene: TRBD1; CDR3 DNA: TGTGCCATCAGTGTTAGTCCAGGGGGCGAGCCCCAGCATTTT; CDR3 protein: CAISVSPGGEPQHF
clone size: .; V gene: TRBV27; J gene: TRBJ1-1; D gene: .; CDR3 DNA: TGTGCCAGCAGTACCGGGGGGCCTGGCGCTTTCTTT; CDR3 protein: CASSTGGPGAFF
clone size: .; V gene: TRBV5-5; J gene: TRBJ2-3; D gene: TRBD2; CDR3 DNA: TGTGCCAGCAGCCCCTCGTTGGTTAGCGGGCCATGGGAAGATACGCAGTATTTT; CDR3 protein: CASSPSLVSGPWEDTQYF
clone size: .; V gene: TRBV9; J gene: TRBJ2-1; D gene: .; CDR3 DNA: TGTGCCAGCAGCGGCGGGACGTACAATGAGCAGTTCTTC; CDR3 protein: CASSGGTYNEQFF
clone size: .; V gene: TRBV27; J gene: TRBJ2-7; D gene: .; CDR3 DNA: TGTGCCAGCAGTTGGTTAGGTTCCTACGAGCAGTACTTC; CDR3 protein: CASSWLGSYEQYF
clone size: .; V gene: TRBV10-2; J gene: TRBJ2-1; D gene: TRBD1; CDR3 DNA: TGCGCCAGCAGTGGAACAGGGGGCGCATCGGATGAGCAGTTCTTC; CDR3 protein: CASSGTGGASDEQFF